This T cell receptor (beta chain) emerged from a study of control samples from healthy donors and cancer patients. Germline V gene data show CDR1 as LNHDA and CDR2 as SQIVND (reference sequence). The length of the CDR3 is 15 residues. The V end lost 3 bases, the J end lost 0 bases, and 9 bases lay between the germline ends. Only in-frame clones appear in the TCRdb table, and some are missing; sequencing was by immunoSEQ multiplex PCR. Among 90,000 to 150,000 clones listed, around 88% were seen once. The specimen was blood. This rearrangement joins TRBV19 to TRBJ1-3; possibly TRBD1 for D (6 bases). The clonotype comes from a man aged 40-50 years in good health. CDR3 residues: CASSIAGASGNTIYF. The CDR3 DNA reads as TGTGCCAGTAGTATCGCAGGGGCCTCTGGAAACACCATATATTTT.